Below are 19 T cell receptor beta chains sequenced from a single sample in a study of OX40 agonist ivuxolimab in advanced cancers. This table comes from immunoSEQ multiplex PCR, and its TCRdb copy is limited to in-frame clones, with some not included. The sample yields approximately 15,000 clones, 80% seen once. The material was CD4+ or CD8+ T cells sorted from blood, obtained in a trial of the OX40 agonist ivuxolimab. The receptors here all came from an adult with an advanced solid tumor such as melanoma, head and neck, liver or kidney cancer.

With regard to this clone: Additional DNA sequences in this sample encode the identical CDR3. The chain uses TRBV7-9 and TRBJ2-1, with no clear D. The CDR3 runs to 14 residues. V lost 5 bases to trimming and J lost 8 bases, with 16 bases between them. Germline values: CDR1 SEHNR, CDR2 FQNEAQ (reference sequence). CDR3 nucleotide sequence: TGTGCCAGCAGCCGCGCTTCCCAAAGCGATGAGCAGTTCTTC. Residues: CASSRASQSDEQFF. Filled out from reference TRBV7-9 and TRBJ2-1, the complete variable domain reads DTGVSQNPRHKITKRGQNVTFRCDPISEHNRLYWYRQTLGQGPEFLTYFQNEAQLEKSRLLSDRFSAERPKGSFSTLEIQRTEQGDSAMYLCASSRASQSDEQFFGPGTRLTVL.

V is TRBV6-5 and J is TRBJ2-7; no reliable D call. In germline, CDR1 is MNHEY, CDR2 SVGAGI. This CDR3 is 11 amino acids long. V was pared by 6 bases and J by 7 bases, with 10 bases between. The CDR3 region has the DNA TGTGCCAGCAGCGGTTCCGGGGAGCAGTACTTC. Translated, it gives CASSGSGEQYF.

The chain uses TRBV9 and TRBJ2-1, with 10 bases lining up with TRBD1. Germline V lookup: CDR1 SGDLS, CDR2 YYNGEE. The CDR3 covers 15 residues. V was pared by 0 bases and J by 7 bases, with 4 bases of the junction left unmatched. In DNA form, the CDR3 reads TGTGCCAGCAGCGTAGTTGGACAGGGGGGGAATGAGCAGTTCTTC. It codes for CASSVVGQGGNEQFF.

This chain links TRBV19 with TRBJ1-1, with D perhaps matching TRBD1 (6 bases). The V end was cut by 1 base, the J end by 11 bases, with 14 bases between. The CDR3 has 13 residues. Germline V gene data show CDR1 as LNHDA and CDR2 as SQIVND (reference sequence). The CDR3 DNA follows: TGTGCCAGTAGTATAGGCCGGGACACCGATGCTTTCTTT. This codes for CASSIGRDTDAFF.

As DNA, the CDR3 is TGTGCCAGCAGCCTCCGGGCCTTCTCTGGAAACACCATATATTTT. Protein product: CASSLRAFSGNTIYF. This sequence joins TRBV28 and TRBJ1-3; D is unclear. The V end was cut by 6 bases, the J end by 0 bases, with 12 bases between. The CDR3 length is 15 residues. Germline CDR1 MDHEN, CDR2 SYDVKM.

The CDR3 nucleotides read TGCAGCGTTGATATTGGCCGGGGTGGCTACACCTTC. It codes for CSVDIGRGGYTF. The chain couples TRBV29-1 to TRBJ1-2, with no clear D. V was trimmed by 3 bases and J by 7 bases, leaving 12 bases between them. CDR3 length: 12 residues. Germline V gives CDR1 SQVTM, CDR2 ANQGSEA.

The chain recombines TRBV4-1 with TRBJ2-4; tentative D call: TRBD2 (5 bases). CDR3 size: 17 residues. Per germline, CDR1 MGHRA and CDR2 YSYEKL. V lost 1 base and J lost 2, with 15 bases in between. The CDR3 spells CASSQGVSGVTKNIQYF. CDR3 in DNA: TGCGCCAGCAGCCAAGGCGTCTCCGGGGTAACCAAAAACATTCAGTACTTC.

This sequence joins TRBV5-1 and TRBJ2-7; the D is unclear. Germline V lookup: CDR1 SGHRS, CDR2 YFSETQ. V lost 4 bases and J 2 bases, leaving 16 bases between the germline ends. This CDR3 region has 15 residues. The CDR3 sequence is CASSPPSALPYEQYF. The CDR3 DNA reads TGCGCCAGCAGCCCCCCATCAGCCCTACCCTACGAGCAGTACTTC.

The CDR3 is CASSLYRGTEAFF. CDR3 DNA sequence: TGTGCCAGCAGCTTGTACAGGGGCACTGAAGCTTTCTTT. V gene TRBV5-6 combines with J gene TRBJ1-1; 7 nucleotides agree with TRBD1. Losses at the gene ends were 1 base for V and 4 bases for J; bases not matched to a gene: 1. CDR1 is SGHDT and CDR2 is YYEEEE in the germline V gene. The CDR3 covers 13 residues.

V and J are TRBV18 and TRBJ2-5; either TRBD1 or TRBD2 may supply D (5 bases each). The germline V gene has CDR1 KGHSH and CDR2 LQKENI. CDR3 length: 16 amino acids. V was pared by 3 bases and J by 4 bases, with 18 bases between. Written as DNA, the CDR3 is TGTGCCAGCTCACCGGGGGACGACAAAATGGGAGAGACCCAGTACTTC. As protein: CASSPGDDKMGETQYF.

J is TRBJ2-7 and V is TRBV4-2; 16 bases fit TRBD2. The CDR3 runs to 19 residues. The ends lost 0 bases at V and 4 bases at J; junction bases unmatched: 9. In germline, CDR1 is LGHNA, CDR2 YNFKEQ. CDR3 coding DNA: TGTGCCAGCAGCCAAGATCGGGGACTAGCGGGGGGGCTAGGTTACGAGCAGTACTTC. Protein sequence: CASSQDRGLAGGLGYEQYF.

The count of this clone is one. This chain links TRBV7-9 with TRBJ1-3; no reliable D call. The V end lost 2 bases, the J end lost 8 bases, and 13 bases lay between the germline ends. The CDR3 totals 14 residues. Germline lookup yields CDR1 SEHNR and CDR2 FQNEAQ (reference sequence). The CDR3 loop reads CASSLSSLVDTIYF. CDR3 nucleotide sequence: TGTGCCAGCAGCTTATCGTCCCTCGTGGACACCATATATTTT. Full variable domain (outside the CDR3, taken from reference TRBV7-9 and TRBJ1-3): DTGVSQNPRHKITKRGQNVTFRCDPISEHNRLYWYRQTLGQGPEFLTYFQNEAQLEKSRLLSDRFSAERPKGSFSTLEIQRTEQGDSAMYLCASSLSSLVDTIYFGEGSWLTVV.

The chain has TRBV27 and TRBJ1-1; 8 bases are shared with TRBD1. The junction had 4 bases not matched to a gene; V was cut back by 6 bases and J by 1 base. CDR3 size: 14 residues. CDR1 MNHEY and CDR2 SMNVEV come from the germline V gene (reference sequence). This chain's CDR3 is CASRPGGGNTEAFF. In DNA form, the CDR3 reads TGTGCCAGCAGACCAGGGGGCGGGAACACTGAAGCTTTCTTT.

The chain couples TRBV7-2 to TRBJ1-1, with a weak D call TRBD1 (6 bases). Trimming stripped 3 bases from V and 4 bases from J, with 12 bases between. Germline lookup yields CDR1 SGHTA and CDR2 FQGNSA. The CDR3 has 14 amino acids. In DNA form, the CDR3 reads TGTGCCAGCAGCTTGGGACATCAATCCACTGAAGCTTTCTTT. Translated, it gives CASSLGHQSTEAFF.

The gene calls are TRBV29-1 and TRBJ1-2; 10 nucleotides agree with TRBD1. V shed 4 bases and J 0 bases; nucleotides not matched to a gene: 5. The CDR3 runs to 15 residues. Germline V lookup: CDR1 SQVTM, CDR2 ANQGSEA. CDR3 coding DNA: TGCAGCGTTGGGGACAGGGGTATCGCTAACTATGGCTACACCTTC. Its translation is CSVGDRGIANYGYTF. Full variable domain (missing parts from reference TRBV29-1 and TRBJ1-2): SAVISQKPSRDICQRGTSLTIQCQVDSQVTMMFWYRQQPGQSLTLIATANQGSEATYESGFVIDKFPISRPNLTFSTLTVSNMSPEDSSIYLCSVGDRGIANYGYTFGSGTRLTVV.

This clone was counted only a few times. This chain joins TRBV20-1 and TRBJ1-1, with D unclear. This CDR3 has 8 residues. V was trimmed by 4 bases and J by 7 bases, leaving 1 base between them. CDR1 is DFQATT, CDR2 SNEGSKA, per germline (reference sequence). DNA for the CDR3: TGCAGTGCTAATGAAGCTTTCTTT. It yields the protein CSANEAFF.

The rearrangement uses TRBV7-8 and TRBJ2-7, with 11 bases aligning to TRBD2. The CDR3 consists of 15 residues. Per the germline V gene, CDR1 is SGHVS and CDR2 is FQNEAQ. With V trimmed by 5 bases and J by 4 bases, 7 bases remained unmatched. The CDR3 DNA follows: TGTGCCAGCAGCCCTCTAGCGGGGGGCGAATACGAGCAGTACTTC. The encoded protein is CASSPLAGGEYEQYF.

V and J are TRBV7-9 and TRBJ1-2; 7 positions match TRBD1. J was trimmed by 4 bases and V by 3 bases; bases with no gene match: 8. This CDR3 is 15 amino acids long. Germline values: CDR1 SEHNR, CDR2 FQNEAQ (reference sequence). CDR3 amino acids: CASSFLPQGSYGYTF. The CDR3 DNA is TGTGCCAGCAGCTTTCTCCCACAGGGGTCCTATGGCTACACCTTC.

This chain links TRBV6-6 with TRBJ1-2; D might be TRBD1 (6 bases). Germline V gene data show CDR1 as MNHNY and CDR2 as SVGAGI (reference sequence). This CDR3 has 15 residues. V was cut by 7 bases and J by 4 bases, with 19 bases left in between. In nucleotides, the CDR3 is TGTGCCAGCACTTCGGTCACAGGGAACCTCTATGGCTACACCTTC. Protein: CASTSVTGNLYGYTF.